The present T cell receptor beta chain was sequenced within a study of cytomegalovirus exposure and HLA in healthy donors. Study details: Drawn from HLA-typed donors, tens of millions of unique TCRs were held in an early data release. Study results and caveats: In a later analysis, TCR beta V- and J-gene trimming was associated with a missense DCLRE1C variant.

The CDR3 runs to 14 residues. V was cut by 4 bases and J by 5 bases, with 14 bases left in between. Germline assignment: CDR1 MGHDK and CDR2 SYGVNS. For this clone: Its antigen is still unknown.

PCR primers comprised 60 Vbeta and 13 Jbeta primers. Sequenced by immunoSEQ multiplex PCR; TCRdb stores in-frame clones only, minus some. The sample gives over 150,000 clones, roughly 80% of which show up once; roughly 2.3% is in the top ten. Sequencing was done on a sample of PBMCs. The TCR sequence derives from a male donor in good health and CMV-seronegative. The V call is TRBV25-1, the J call TRBJ1-2, with a possible D match to TRBD1 (5 bases). This CDR3 is CASSASGGGYGYTF. For the CDR3, the DNA is TGTGCCAGCAGTGCCTCCGGGGGAGGGTATGGCTACACCTTC.